The rows below give T cell receptor beta chains drawn from one sample of a study of neurological immune-mediated disorders. TCRdb re-analysed the 5' RACE reads in MiXCR, keeping a single row per CDR3 protein. The sample records approximately 50,000 distinct CDR3 sequences, around 3.4% being singletons. The sequencing input was PBMCs. The source of these receptors is a man between 40 and 49 years old with multiple sclerosis. The CDR3 runs from the conserved cysteine through the conserved F or W. Each record gives: D gene, V gene, clone size, J gene, CDR3 protein, CDR3 DNA. D genes are given only for firm matches. For some rows the clone size is stated as once, few or many, or as a class when expanded; others skip it.

.,TRBV12-3/TRBV12-4,many,TRBJ2-7,CASTPRTAFGEQYF,TGTGCCAGCACCCCGCGGACAGCCTTCGGCGAGCAGTACTTC
.,TRBV5-1,many,TRBJ2-1,CASSLGIEMAEQFF,TGCGCCAGCAGCTTGGGGATCGAGATGGCTGAGCAGTTCTTC
TRBD1,TRBV7-8,many,TRBJ1-4,CASSFGTGGTGEKLFF,TGTGCCAGCAGCTTCGGCACAGGGGGCACGGGTGAAAAACTGTTTTTT
.,TRBV20-1,many,TRBJ1-1,CSARDRSGYTEAFF,TGCAGTGCTAGAGATCGGTCCGGGTACACTGAAGCTTTCTTT
.,TRBV5-1,many,TRBJ1-1,CASSEGQNTEAFF,TGCGCCAGCAGCGAGGGACAGAACACTGAAGCTTTCTTT
.,TRBV20-1,many,TRBJ2-7,CSAREASGPRYEQYF,TGCAGTGCTAGAGAAGCCAGCGGGCCCCGCTACGAGCAGTACTTC
.,TRBV20-1,many,TRBJ1-2,CSARSRGDGYTF,TGCAGTGCTCGAAGTCGGGGTGATGGCTACACCTTC
.,TRBV14,many,TRBJ1-1,CASSSGARGAEAFF,TGTGCCAGCAGCTCCGGGGCCCGGGGGGCTGAAGCTTTCTTT
TRBD1,TRBV6-6,many,TRBJ1-5,CASSPTGGLSNQPQHF,TGTGCCAGCAGTCCGACAGGGGGGTTGAGCAATCAGCCCCAGCATTTT
TRBD1,TRBV12-3/TRBV12-4,few,TRBJ1-5,CASGQGGNQPQHF,TGTGCCAGCGGACAGGGGGGGAATCAGCCCCAGCATTTT
.,TRBV27,many,TRBJ1-5,CASADSFNQPQHF,TGTGCCAGCGCAGACAGCTTCAATCAGCCCCAGCATTTT
.,TRBV6-5,many,TRBJ1-2,CASSYSAGAYGYTF,TGTGCCAGCAGTTACTCAGCAGGGGCCTATGGCTACACCTTC
TRBD1,TRBV3-1,many,TRBJ2-7,CASSNRGEQYF,TGTGCCAGCAGCAACAGGGGAGAGCAGTACTTC
.,TRBV27,.,TRBJ1-6,CASSLVGHTGHSPLNF,TGTGCCAGCAGTTTAGTGGGACATACCGGTCATTCACCCCTCAACTTT
.,TRBV7-2,many,TRBJ2-7,CASSFDRGGHYEQYF,TGTGCCAGCAGCTTCGACCGAGGGGGACACTACGAGCAGTACTTC
.,TRBV29-1,many,TRBJ2-7,CSVLGGSLYEQYF,TGCAGCGTTCTCGGGGGTTCCCTTTACGAGCAGTACTTC